The present T cell receptor (beta chain) was sequenced within a study of T cells in Graves' hyperthyroidism and ophthalmopathy (dated by TCRdb to about 2019). With regard to the full study: Peripheral blood samples were taken at initial diagnosis, before any treatment was given. TCR V-J signatures able to tell the groups apart were searched for in a discovery cohort of 90 to 100 patients, of whom under 45 had Graves' ophthalmopathy and some 60 had stable Graves' hyperthyroidism. Prospective prediction of ophthalmopathy was tested in an independent validation cohort of fewer than 20 hyperthyroidism patients and around 16 patients who later progressed to ophthalmopathy. The 75 to 100 discovery patients were randomly split 7:3 into training and test sets. In more than five Graves' hyperthyroidism patients, the study also compared T-cell repertoires from thyroid tissue with T-cell repertoires from blood. After blood sampling, hyperthyroidism patients were treated with methimazole at a starting dose of 30 mg daily, and ophthalmopathy patients were treated with high-dose intravenous methylprednisolone. TCR Vbeta CDR3 sequencing of 135 peripheral blood samples (more than 40 ophthalmopathy, over 70 hyperthyroidism and roughly 17 progressor patients) is reported in the paper.

V gives up 0 bases and J gives up 1 base, and the segment between their germline ends measures 12 bases. Including cysteine and phenylalanine, the CDR3 has 16 amino acids. Solely the CDR3 DNA is kept, with 48 bases framed from the first base. The germline V gene gives CDR1 as MRHNA and CDR2 as SNTAGT. The TCR beta CDR3 regions were amplified from the RNA transcripts. The first round of RT-PCR for the TCR CDR3 was performed with the HTBI primer set and the Qiagen OneStep RT-PCR kit. The libraries were constructed in a second round of multiplex PCR and then size-selected and purified. Libraries were sequenced paired-end with 100 bp reads on an Illumina HiSeq2000. Concerning the study's data processing: SOAPnuke was used to process the raw data, with reads discarded if the reads contained adapters or uncalled bases, had a mean Phred below 15, or lacked an exact constant-primer or identifier match. COPE v1.2.5 was used to merge the high-quality paired reads, and each unique nucleotide sequence was defined as a clonotype. MiTCR v1.1 was used to align clonotypes to the IMGT TRBV, TRBD and TRBJ reference segments. Only V-J combinations with frequency above 0.0001, covering approximately 99% of repertoires, were analysed. A TCS score was defined as the ratio of F50 (clonal expansion) to E x V (chaos), with BLOSUM62-based TCRdist applied between CDR3 peptides within each V-J. Welch's t-statistics and random forest reduced 514 V-J features to 10 to 15, which were used in a naive Bayes classifier (R e1071). In-frame beta chains were kept once TCRdb had trimmed the public reads at Q25 with fastp and called clones with MiXCR. Rows merge per CDR3 protein into single entries with the most common DNA and genes. None of the V and J calls come from the authors' own analysis; TCRdb made them. Recorded for this sample are about 720,000 distinct CDR3 sequences; 16% of them occurred a single time. The leading ten clones occupy approximately 8.4% of the sample.

This clonotype occurred a few times. Its antigen has not been determined. Base quality data are lacking; no much larger clone is found one base away. What the study reported, not specific to this receptor: Sample size was not statistically predetermined, and investigators were not blinded to group allocation. A model built on a 13 V-J signature distinguished ophthalmopathy from stable hyperthyroidism, reaching roughly 88% sensitivity and about 81% specificity in cross-validation and 80%/75% in testing. In validation, the model predicted progression to ophthalmopathy with approximately 69% sensitivity and roughly 72% specificity, a median of around 6.6 months before onset. Most expanded thyroid clonotypes (frequency above 0.001) were also detected in blood, a finding suggesting that blood repertoires may reflect thyroid immune responses.

A patient counted as having stable Graves' hyperthyroidism if no progression to ophthalmopathy occurred over 18 months of follow-up. Hyperthyroidism patients were newly diagnosed, had a disease duration of under 2 months, and were aged 18 to 65 years. The study excluded patients with uncontrolled infections, other autoimmune diseases, pregnancy or lactation. Diagnoses relied on clinical symptoms, serum thyroxine and TRAb, thyroid ultrasound and orbital computed tomography. Ficoll-Paque density gradient centrifugation was used to isolate PBMCs from under 11 ml of fresh peripheral blood. Total RNA was extracted using Trizol reagent, and RNA quality was assessed on an Agilent 2100 Bioanalyzer.

This TCR derives from a man aged 18 to 30 with Graves' hyperthyroidism. Sequencing used blood. The V and J segments used are TRBV6-4 and TRBJ1-1; too little of a D gene remains to name it. The DNA sequence reads TGTGCCAGCAGTGACTCGAGTTGGCAACCGAACACTGAAGCTTTCTTT. Translation gives CASSDSSWQPNTEAFF.